Shown below are 13 T cell receptor beta chains from a single sample sequenced in a study of PD-1 blockade in classical Hodgkin lymphoma. Relapses following autologous stem cell transplantation were seen in all patients, with brentuximab vedotin exposure varying. The protocol was immunoSEQ multiplex PCR, while the TCRdb copy is restricted to in-frame clones and leaves out a portion. The sample consists of 35,000 or so clones, around 63% of them appearing once. Sequenced here: peripheral blood mononuclear cells (PBMCs), sampled before the second cycle of nivolumab. Receptor source: a human donor with classical Hodgkin lymphoma.

This clone turned up a few times. The J gene is TRBJ1-2, the V gene TRBV20-1, with D unclear. The CDR3 extends over 9 amino acids. V lost 0 bases and J 8 bases, leaving 1 base between the germline ends. Looked up from germline, CDR1 is DFQATT and CDR2 is SNEGSKA (reference sequence). The CDR3 DNA reads as TGCAGTGCTAGAGAAGGCTACACCTTC. It codes for CSAREGYTF.

J is TRBJ2-2 and V is TRBV6-1, with D tentatively TRBD2 (6 bases). The germline V gene has CDR1 MNHNS and CDR2 SASEGT. This CDR3 is 13 amino acids long. V was pared by 7 bases and J by 6 bases, with 12 bases between. As DNA, the CDR3 is TGTGCCAGCATTGGACTACTCGCCGGGGAGCTGTTTTTT. Protein: CASIGLLAGELFF.

The chain is built from TRBV6-5 and TRBJ1-2; D possibly corresponds to TRBD1 (6 bases). Germline-derived CDR1 and CDR2 are MNHEY and SVGAGI. Trimming removed 0 bases at V and 5 bases at J, with 13 bases between. The CDR3 length is 15 residues. In nucleotides, the CDR3 is TGTGCCAGCAGTTACTCTATTGGGGGCGCTTATGGCTACACCTTC. Translated, it gives CASSYSIGGAYGYTF.

This clone is deemed medium-sized (0.01 to 0.1%). The chain uses TRBV2 and TRBJ2-7; 13 bases align to TRBD2. J gave up 3 bases and V 7 bases, and 12 bases lay outside the gene matches. Germline V lookup: CDR1 SNHLY, CDR2 FYNNEI. The CDR3 has 17 amino acids. CDR3 bases: TGTGCCAGCACCGAAAGTGGGACTAGCGGGATTAACTACGAGCAGTACTTC. Its translation is CASTESGTSGINYEQYF. The variable domain in full, with the rest retrieved from reference TRBV2 and TRBJ2-7, is EPEVTQTPSHQVTQMGQEVILRCVPISNHLYFYWYRQILGQKVEFLVSFYNNEISEKSEIFDDQFSVERPDGSNFTLKIRSTKLEDSAMYFCASTESGTSGINYEQYFGPGTRLTVT.

To note about this clone: Distinct nucleotide sequences in the sample also encode this CDR3. The rearrangement links TRBV20-1 to TRBJ2-1; no clear D. V was shortened by 6 bases and J by 9 bases, with 12 bases between the two germline ends. Germline V gives CDR1 DFQATT, CDR2 SNEGSKA (reference sequence). The length of the CDR3 is 11 residues. CDR3 region: CSAREQIEQFF. In DNA, the CDR3 is TGCAGTGCGCGCGAGCAGATTGAGCAGTTCTTC.

The V and J genes are TRBV6-4 and TRBJ1-1, with D possibly being TRBD1 (5 bases). This CDR3 has 15 residues. CDR1 MRHNA and CDR2 SNTAGT come from the germline V gene. V lost 3 bases and J 1 base, leaving 12 bases between the germline ends. This chain's CDR3 is CASSEGGDPNTEAFF. DNA for the CDR3: TGTGCCAGCAGTGAGGGGGGGGACCCGAACACTGAAGCTTTCTTT.

In its sample, this clone was seen once. The chain couples TRBV6-5 to TRBJ2-7; D possibly corresponds to TRBD1 (5 bases). The CDR3 has 14 amino acids. Germline CDR1 reads MNHEY; CDR2 reads SVGAGI. Trimming left V 4 bases short and J 2 bases short, with 12 bases between. The CDR3 reads CASSWGQATYEQYF. The CDR3 nucleotides read TGTGCCAGCAGTTGGGGCCAGGCTACCTACGAGCAGTACTTC.

This chain uses TRBV6-7 with TRBJ2-1, with a weak D call TRBD2 (6 bases). TRBV6-7 is recorded as an ORF, its role being uncertain. The CDR3 length is 16 residues. The V end lost 5 bases, the J end lost 7 bases, and 21 bases lay between the germline ends. This chain's CDR3 is CASSPSLAGFRNEQFF. CDR3 DNA sequence: TGTGCCAGCAGTCCCAGTCTGGCGGGGTTTAGGAATGAGCAGTTCTTC.

The chain joins TRBV13 to TRBJ1-1, with a tentative D call TRBD1 (5 bases). With 6 bases removed from V and 0 bases from J, the gap between germline ends came to 8 bases. The CDR3 is made up of 13 amino acids. CDR1 and CDR2 (germline): PRHDT, FYEKMQ (reference sequence). Here the CDR3 reads CASSGGLNTEAFF. In DNA, the CDR3 is TGTGCCAGCAGTGGGGGATTGAACACTGAAGCTTTCTTT.

The gene calls are TRBV11-3 and TRBJ2-5; TRBD1 might be the D (5 bases). V lost 1 base to trimming and J lost 2 bases, with 14 bases between them. The CDR3 extends over 16 amino acids. The germline V gene has CDR1 SGHNT and CDR2 YENEEA. The CDR3 reads CASSLGVTVDQETQYF. Written as DNA, the CDR3 is TGTGCCAGCAGCTTAGGGGTGACAGTAGATCAAGAGACCCAGTACTTC.

By sample share, this clone is medium-sized. The chain links TRBV18 to TRBJ1-1; D remains ambiguous. V lost 3 bases to trimming and J lost 8 bases, with 7 bases between them. CDR3 size: 11 residues. Looked up from germline, CDR1 is KGHSH and CDR2 is LQKENI. CDR3 sequence reads: CASSPGREAFF. The CDR3 DNA is TGTGCCAGCTCACCCGGTAGGGAAGCTTTCTTT.

This clone was picked up a small number of times. The CDR3 sequence is CASSSRVAGPYEQYF. The DNA of the CDR3 is TGCGCCAGCAGCTCTCGGGTAGCGGGCCCCTACGAGCAGTACTTC. The genes are TRBV5-1 and TRBJ2-7, with 7 bases aligning to TRBD2. Germline CDR1 reads SGHRS; CDR2 reads YFSETQ. The V segment lost 3 bases and the J segment 2 bases; nucleotides outside the gene matches: 8. The length of the CDR3 is 15 residues.

This clone was recorded once. The J gene is TRBJ1-6, the V gene TRBV6-5; D might be TRBD1 (5 bases). The V end was cut by 6 bases, the J end by 9 bases, with 15 bases between. CDR1 MNHEY and CDR2 SVGAGI come from the germline V gene. The CDR3 covers 14 residues. CDR3 DNA: TGTGCCAGCAGACCCCCGGGGCTTGGTTCACCCCTCCACTTT. Protein product: CASRPPGLGSPLHF.